What follows are 14 T cell receptor beta chains derived from one specimen sequenced in a study of OX40 agonist ivuxolimab in advanced cancers. Repertoires were generated with immunoSEQ multiplex PCR, while TCRdb's copy carries only in-frame clones and drops some. The sample contains roughly 48,000 clones, about 83% of which appear only once. This specimen was CD4+ or CD8+ T cells sorted from blood, taken in a trial of the OX40 agonist ivuxolimab. The receptor source for this set is an adult with an advanced solid tumor such as melanoma, head and neck, liver or kidney cancer.

This clone showed up just a few times. The chain links TRBV10-2 to TRBJ2-3; TRBD2 agrees at 12 bases. Germline V gene data show CDR1 as WSHSY and CDR2 as SAAADI. The CDR3 is made up of 17 amino acids. V shed 0 bases, J shed 4 bases, and the junction held 5 bases outside the gene matches. The CDR3: CASSESRLAGAPDTQYF. For the CDR3, the DNA is TGCGCCAGCAGTGAGTCCCGACTAGCGGGGGCCCCAGATACGCAGTATTTT.

V usage is TRBV6-5 and J usage is TRBJ2-7; tentative D call: TRBD1 (5 bases). Trimming cost V 6 bases and J 3 bases, with 9 bases left between them. The CDR3 has 12 residues. Germline V gene sequence: CDR1 MNHEY, CDR2 SVGAGI. CDR3 in DNA: TGTGCCAGCAGGACAGACCTCTACGAGCAGTACTTC. Protein sequence: CASRTDLYEQYF.

Worth noting for this clone: Germline and junction disagree at one end, which may indicate a read error. The CDR3 here is CASSLGVSHDEKLFF. CDR3 coding DNA: TGTGCTAGCAGCTTAGGGGTATCGCACGATGAAAAACTGTTTTTT. V is TRBV7-7 and J is TRBJ1-4; tentative D call: TRBD1 (5 bases). Germline-derived CDR1 and CDR2 are SSHAT and FNYEAQ (reference sequence). The CDR3 is 15 residues long.

V gene TRBV4-1 combines with J gene TRBJ2-1, with 8 bases identical to TRBD2. This CDR3 has 13 residues. V gave up 4 bases and J gave up 8 bases; unmatched junction bases: 4. The germline gives CDR1 MGHRA, CDR2 YSYEKL. CDR3 region: CASSPGTRHEQFF. The CDR3 nucleotides are TGCGCCAGCAGCCCCGGGACTAGACATGAGCAGTTCTTC.

The chain uses TRBV27 and TRBJ2-3; D could derive from TRBD1 or TRBD2 (5 bases each). Trimming left V 7 bases short and J 1 base short, with 12 bases between. Germline V gene lookup returns CDR1 MNHEY and CDR2 SMNVEV (reference sequence). The CDR3 length is 14 residues. CDR3 loop: CASMDWGGTDTQYF. As DNA, the CDR3 is TGTGCCAGCATGGACTGGGGCGGCACAGATACGCAGTATTTT.

The chain links TRBV5-5 to TRBJ1-2; D perhaps matches TRBD1 (5 bases). CDR3 length: 15 amino acids. Germline CDR1 reads SGHKS; CDR2 reads YYEKEE (reference sequence). The V and J ends lost 1 base and 4 bases respectively, with 14 bases between them. CDR3 residues: CASSLLPGAGYGYTF. In DNA, the CDR3 is TGTGCCAGCAGCTTGTTGCCCGGGGCTGGCTATGGCTACACCTTC.

V gene TRBV4-2 combines with J gene TRBJ2-1; 7 nucleotides line up with TRBD1. The V segment lost 0 bases and the J segment 7 bases; nucleotides outside the gene matches: 9. The CDR3 spans 16 residues. Germline V gene lookup returns CDR1 LGHNA and CDR2 YNFKEQ. Here the CDR3 DNA reads TGTGCCAGCAGCCAAGATCGCCGACAGGGTCGGAATGAGCAGTTCTTC. Translating gives CASSQDRRQGRNEQFF.

This clone was seen just once. The genes are TRBV2 and TRBJ2-1, with 10 bases matching TRBD1. V was pared by 6 bases and J by 7 bases, with 6 bases of the junction left unmatched. This CDR3 comprises 14 residues. CDR1 and CDR2 (germline): SNHLY, FYNNEI. CDR3 sequence reads: CASSGDRGLNEQFF. The CDR3 bases are TGTGCCAGCAGCGGAGACAGGGGGCTAAATGAGCAGTTCTTC.

About this clone: The junction shows a germline mismatch at one end, possibly a read error. For the CDR3, the DNA is TGTGCCAGCAGCGAACTAGCGGGGGCACAAGGGACCCAGTACTTC. Residues: CASSELAGAQGTQYF. The chain uses TRBV9 and TRBJ2-5; 11 positions match TRBD2. This CDR3 comprises 15 residues. The germline V gene has CDR1 SGDLS and CDR2 YYNGEE.

The V gene is TRBV5-4, the J gene TRBJ1-4; D not certain. Germline loops: CDR1 SGHNT, CDR2 YYREEE (reference sequence). V was cut by 4 bases and J by 2 bases, with 12 bases left in between. This CDR3 contains 15 residues. This chain's CDR3 is CASSIGGETNEKLFF. Written as DNA, the CDR3 is TGTGCCAGCAGCATAGGCGGGGAGACTAATGAAAAACTGTTTTTT.

The genes are TRBV6-7 and TRBJ2-5; D tentatively fits TRBD1 or TRBD2 (5 bases each). The end of the DNA is better explained by TRBJ2-7, so the J call may be wrong. TRBV6-7 is reported as an ORF; its role is uncertain. The CDR3 covers 14 residues. The CDR3, as DNA: TGTGCCACACAACGGGGCAGGTCGGGGAACGAGCAGTACTTC. Its translation is CATQRGRSGNEQYF.

The chain recombines TRBV7-9 with TRBJ2-7, with 9 bases identical to TRBD2. The CDR3 length is 16 residues. The ends lost 1 base at V and 7 bases at J; junction bases unmatched: 11. Germline assignment: CDR1 SEHNR and CDR2 FQNEAQ (reference sequence). CDR3 DNA: TGTGCCAGCAGCTTAGGGTCTGCGGGGGGGCCGGGTGAGCAGTACTTC. It codes for CASSLGSAGGPGEQYF.

The chain recombines TRBV19 with TRBJ2-2; 9 bases are shared with TRBD1. V lost 6 bases to trimming and J lost 6 bases; unmatched junction nucleotides: 5. CDR3 length: 14 residues. CDR1 is LNHDA, CDR2 SQIVND, per germline (reference sequence). CDR3 in DNA: TGTGCCAGTAGAAAGACAGGGGGGCCCGGGGAGCTGTTTTTT. It yields the protein CASRKTGGPGELFF.

The chain uses TRBV4-3 and TRBJ1-2; no reliable D call. There are 13 residues in the CDR3. The germline V and J ends were trimmed by 2 bases and 8 bases, with 12 bases remaining between them. CDR1 LGHNA and CDR2 YSLEER come from the germline V gene. Written as DNA, the CDR3 is TGCGCCAGCAGCCAAACCCCTCCGAGGGGCTACACCTTC. Protein: CASSQTPPRGYTF.